This entry concerns a single T cell receptor beta chain. Antigen unknown. V was trimmed by 0 bases and J by 4 bases, leaving 16 bases between them. The CDR3 has 16 amino acids. Germline-derived CDR1 and CDR2 are SGHNT and YYREEE (reference sequence). This record comes from a study of OX40 agonist ivuxolimab in advanced cancers. Across the study: The drug used for patients, ivuxolimab, was an agonistic anti-OX40 (CD134) antibody. Dose-escalation patients were diagnosed with hepatocellular carcinoma, melanoma, renal cell cancer or head and neck cancer.

The protocol was immunoSEQ multiplex PCR, while the TCRdb copy is restricted to in-frame clones and leaves out a portion. The data hold 70,000 to 90,000 clones, with over 85% observed a single time. Study-level results: The 0.1-3.0 mg/kg partial responders had among the lowest clonal expansion. The expanded peripheral T cells' antigen specificity was not determined.

The chain links TRBV5-4 to TRBJ2-5; a weak D match, TRBD1 (7 bases). This sequence was found in an adult with an advanced solid tumor such as melanoma, head and neck, liver or kidney cancer. The sample here was CD4+ or CD8+ T cells sorted from blood, taken in a trial of the OX40 agonist ivuxolimab. The CDR3 loop is CASSLASQGGGETQYF. The CDR3 bases are TGTGCCAGCAGCTTGGCCAGTCAGGGGGGAGGAGAGACCCAGTACTTC.